Described below is a single T cell receptor (beta chain) sequence and its context. CDR1 SQVTM and CDR2 ANQGSEA come from the germline V gene. The CDR3 loop spans 15 amino acids. The ends were cut back, 2 bases at V and 2 bases at J, with 15 bases in the middle. This specimen comes from a study of T-cell reconstitution after alpha-beta-depleted transplantation in children. Researchers prepared the TCRbeta library using unique molecular identifiers, the study reports. TCRdb recomputed calls from the PCR reads with MiXCR, one row per CDR3 protein. Altogether 500,000 to 650,000 distinct CDR3 sequences are present, 13% being singletons, with the ten largest covering over 2%.

This receptor was taken from a male patient under 18 who had a stem cell transplant for acute myeloid leukemia, so the T cells may come from the graft donor. Sequencing used PBMCs, mostly from graft donor cells, obtained 360 days after TCRalphabeta/CD19-depleted stem cell transplant. The chain joins TRBV29-1 to TRBJ1-1, with D maybe TRBD1 (5 bases). CDR3 protein: CSVESPPGGNTEAFF. CDR3 nucleotides: TGCAGCGTTGAATCCCCCCCGGGGGGAAACACTGAAGCTTTCTTT. Using reference TRBV29-1 and TRBJ1-1 for the parts outside the CDR3, the full variable domain is SAVISQKPSRDICQRGTSLTIQCQVDSQVTMMFWYRQQPGQSLTLIATANQGSEATYESGFVIDKFPISRPNLTFSTLTVSNMSPEDSSIYLCSVESPPGGNTEAFFGQGTRLTVV.